This T cell receptor beta chain stems from a study of T-cell memory formation after mild COVID-19. Study as a whole: TCR clustering was largely donor specific. Study-level points and caveats: The SARS-CoV-2 specificity of second-wave clones reaching peak at day 37 remained unverified.

A remark on this clonotype: Its antigen is unidentified.

The CDR3 contains 15 residues. V gave up 5 bases and J gave up 7 bases; unmatched junction bases: 8. Germline V gives CDR1 SGHDT, CDR2 YYEEEE. Using its own MiXCR run on the 5' RACE reads, TCRdb lists one record per CDR3 protein. The sample carries 350,000 to 450,000 distinct CDR3 sequences, 13% to 15% recorded once. The receptor was derived from a young man who had mild COVID-19 (a few samples of this study predate the infection). Cell type and time point are not known. The rearrangement joins TRBV5-6 to TRBJ2-1, with TRBD2 matching 11 bases. Sample: PBMCs or a T cell subset sorted from them (not recorded which). The CDR3 nucleotides are TGTGCCAGCAGATTCGCTAGCGGGGGGCGGAATGAGCAGTTCTTC. Translating it yields CASRFASGGRNEQFF. Variable domain in full (rest from reference TRBV5-6 and TRBJ2-1): DAGVTQSPTHLIKTRGQQVTLRCSPKSGHDTVSWYQQALGQGPQFIFQYYEEEERQRGNFPDRFSGHQFPNYSSELNVNALLLGDSALYLCASRFASGGRNEQFFGPGTRLTVL.